This passage covers 11 T cell receptor beta chains from one sample sequenced in a study of cytomegalovirus exposure and HLA in healthy donors (dated by TCRdb to 2016 to 2017). Libraries were constructed by the immunoSEQ multiplex PCR assay. For the multiplex PCR, a mixture combining 60 forward primers for TCR Vbeta segments and 13 reverse primers for TCR Jbeta segments was used. TCRdb mirrors the immuneACCESS table, restricted to in-frame sequences. Some clones are absent from its copies; in checked studies, under half trace to an unresolved V gene, and the reason for the others is unknown. For this sample the table gives about 160,000 clones, of which roughly four fifths were detected only once. Approximately 2.4% of the sample is taken by the ten largest. Sequenced: PBMCs. The receptors stem from a female donor in good health and CMV-seronegative.

CDR3 DNA: TGTGCCAGCAGTCTGAACACCGGGGAGCTGTTTTTT. Amino acid sequence: CASSLNTGELFF. The rearrangement links TRBV27 to TRBJ2-2, with unresolved D. V shed 5 bases and J shed 1 base, with 2 bases lying between them. CDR1 and CDR2 (germline): MNHEY, SMNVEV (reference sequence). CDR3 length: 12 amino acids.

This clone was found a few times. The J gene is TRBJ1-1, the V gene TRBV19, with D uncertain. From germline, CDR1 is LNHDA and CDR2 SQIVND (reference sequence). The length of the CDR3 is 14 residues. V lost 3 bases, J lost 11 bases, and 19 bases lay in between. CDR3 nucleotides: TGTGCCAGTAGTATCCTCGGGCCTCCGGGAGTGGCTTTCTTT. The encoded protein is CASSILGPPGVAFF.

In DNA, the CDR3 is TGTGCCAGCAGTTACGCCAGAAATCAGCCCCAGCATTTT. Translating gives CASSYARNQPQHF. The rearrangement uses TRBV6-5 and TRBJ1-5; D not resolved. Germline V gene data show CDR1 as MNHEY and CDR2 as SVGAGI. Between the trimmed V and J ends, which lost 2 bases and 4 bases, there was a span of 6 bases. The CDR3 sequence is 13 residues long.

This clone was counted between two and nine times. The chain couples TRBV6-1 to TRBJ2-2; 8 bases are shared with TRBD1. V shed 7 bases and J 6 bases; nucleotides not matched to a gene: 10. The CDR3 runs 15 residues. The germline V gene encodes CDR1 MNHNS and CDR2 SASEGT. CDR3 protein: CASTQTGEEAGELFF. For the CDR3, the DNA is TGTGCCAGCACTCAGACAGGGGAGGAGGCCGGGGAGCTGTTTTTT.

The chain links TRBV30 to TRBJ1-6, with D tentatively TRBD1 (5 bases). This CDR3 region has 13 residues. The germline gives CDR1 GTSNPN, CDR2 SVGIG (reference sequence). With 2 bases removed from V and 10 bases from J, the gap between germline ends came to 12 bases. The CDR3 nucleotides read TGTGCCTGGAGTCCCGCAGGGCAATCACCCCTCCACTTT. This codes for CAWSPAGQSPLHF.

The V call is TRBV5-5, the J call TRBJ2-7, with a weak D call TRBD2 (6 bases). In germline, CDR1 is SGHKS, CDR2 YYEKEE (reference sequence). Trimming cost V 3 bases and J 4 bases, with 11 bases left between them. The CDR3 runs to 13 residues. The CDR3 loop reads CASSWASEYEQYF. CDR3 DNA: TGTGCCAGCAGCTGGGCTAGCGAGTACGAGCAGTACTTC.

The sample holds a few counts of this clone. This chain joins TRBV5-1 and TRBJ1-1, with D perhaps TRBD1 (5 bases). Germline V gene sequence: CDR1 SGHRS, CDR2 YFSETQ. V was trimmed by 2 bases and J by 1 base, leaving 12 bases between them. The CDR3 loop spans 15 amino acids. CDR3 nucleotides: TGCGCCAGCAGCTTCGCGGGACCCCCGAACACTGAAGCTTTCTTT. Its protein is CASSFAGPPNTEAFF.

This chain links TRBV19 with TRBJ2-7, with TRBD2 matching over 7 bases. The CDR3 covers 16 residues. Trimming at V came to 1 base and at J to 3 bases, leaving 9 bases not matched to a gene. CDR1 and CDR2 (germline): LNHDA, SQIVND (reference sequence). In DNA, the CDR3 is TGTGCCAGTAGTATAGCGCGGGAGACCGTCTACTACGAGCAGTACTTC. Amino acids: CASSIARETVYYEQYF.

For the CDR3, the DNA is TGTGCCAGCCGGGAATCCTCCAGCACAGATACGCAGTATTTT. It translates to CASRESSSTDTQYF. The V gene is TRBV6-1, the J gene TRBJ2-3, with TRBD2 as a possible D gene (5 bases). Germline assignment: CDR1 MNHNS and CDR2 SASEGT. V lost 8 bases, J lost 0 bases, and 12 bases lay in between. CDR3 length: 14 amino acids.

This sequence joins TRBV10-3 and TRBJ2-7; unclear D gene. Deletions cut 3 bases from V and 9 bases from J, with 9 bases between. Germline CDR1 reads ENHRY; CDR2 reads SYGVKD. The CDR3 consists of 11 residues. The DNA for the CDR3 is TGTGCCATCAGTGACCTCCGGGTGCAGTACTTC. Residues: CAISDLRVQYF.

The chain couples TRBV7-6 to TRBJ1-1, with TRBD1 matching 7 bases. The CDR3 is 16 residues long. Germline CDR1 SGHVS, CDR2 FNYEAQ. The V and J ends lost 5 bases and 1 base, in that order; junction bases with no gene match: 10. DNA for the CDR3: TGTGCCAGCAGCCTGAACGAGGGACAGCCGAACACTGAAGCTTTCTTT. It specifies CASSLNEGQPNTEAFF.